This T cell receptor (beta chain) was captured in a study of T cell repertoires in cytomegalovirus infection (dated by TCRdb to about 2019). Study-level background: Peptide stimulations targeted recently identified HLA-C-restricted CMV epitopes, whose presentation resists viral immunomodulation, together with well-studied HLA-B-restricted epitopes. The HLA type of each donor mattered for the analysis, because public TCR beta signatures pointed to carriage of CMV infection along with the matching HLA type. The paper's findings and limits, for the study overall: Carriers of CMV infection plus the relevant HLA type were discriminated by the cumulative frequency of public TCR beta family members in the study cohort and in an independent approximately 360-donor cohort. The ex vivo response was dominated by HLA-C-restricted CMV-specific TCR beta clonotypes, which also provided the single most frequent clonotype in two of eight donors.

Instrument on record: Illumina HiSeq 1500. TCRdb reprocessed the public reads (quality trimming at Q25 with fastp, clone calling with MiXCR) and kept in-frame beta chains. Every CDR3 protein is listed once, alongside the most common genes and DNA of its rows. Across this sample there are 80,000 or so distinct CDR3 sequences, with around 37% seen only once. Of the sample, 80% to 95% is held by the ten largest clones. Trimming accounts for 0 bases at V and 8 bases at J, while the number of junction bases matched to no gene is 1. From the cysteine up to the phenylalanine, the CDR3 has a length of 15 residues. The CDR3 DNA has 45 bases and is translated from base 1. Taken from the germline V gene, the CDR1 and CDR2 loops are MGHRA and YSYEKL. This clonotype was seen only a few times. Its antigen is unknown. No clone much larger than this one lies a single base away; base qualities are absent. The sample's treatment or condition label, in plain terms: in vitro stimulation with specific CMV peptide epitopes to enrich CMV-specific T cells.

Sequencing was performed on CD8+ T cells from cultured PBMCs, taken from culture after CMV antigen stimulation. Here the chain combines TRBV4-1 and TRBJ2-1; 13 of the junction bases match TRBD2. The TCR comes from a human donor in good health (CMV status not recorded). Some clones in this sample may be carry-over from other donors' samples. The sequenced DNA: TGCGCCAGCAGCCAAGAAGGGACTAGCGGGGATGAGCAGTTCTTC. It translates to CASSQEGTSGDEQFF.